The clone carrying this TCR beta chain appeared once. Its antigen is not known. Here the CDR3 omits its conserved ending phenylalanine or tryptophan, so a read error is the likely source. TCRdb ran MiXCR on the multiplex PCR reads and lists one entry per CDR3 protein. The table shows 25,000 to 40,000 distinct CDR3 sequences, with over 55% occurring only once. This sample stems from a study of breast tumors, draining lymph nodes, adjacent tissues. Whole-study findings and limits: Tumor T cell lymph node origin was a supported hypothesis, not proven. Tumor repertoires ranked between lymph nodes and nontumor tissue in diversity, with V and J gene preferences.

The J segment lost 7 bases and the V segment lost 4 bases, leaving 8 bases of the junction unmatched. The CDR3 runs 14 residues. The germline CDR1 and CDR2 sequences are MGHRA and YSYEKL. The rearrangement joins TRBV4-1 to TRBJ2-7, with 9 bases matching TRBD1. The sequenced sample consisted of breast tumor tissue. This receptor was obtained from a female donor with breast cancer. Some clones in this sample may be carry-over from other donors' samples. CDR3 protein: CASSPRDRAVEQYL. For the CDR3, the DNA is TGCGCCAGCAGCCCCCGGGACAGGGCAGTGGAGCAGTACCTC.